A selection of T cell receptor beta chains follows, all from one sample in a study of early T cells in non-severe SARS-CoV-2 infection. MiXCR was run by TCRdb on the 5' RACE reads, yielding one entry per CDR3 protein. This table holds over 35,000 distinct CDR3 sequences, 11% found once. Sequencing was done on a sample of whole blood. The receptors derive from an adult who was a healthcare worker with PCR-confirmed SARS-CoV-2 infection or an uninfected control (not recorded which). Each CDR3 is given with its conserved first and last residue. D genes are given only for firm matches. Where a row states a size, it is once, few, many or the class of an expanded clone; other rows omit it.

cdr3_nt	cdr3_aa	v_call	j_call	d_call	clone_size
TGCGCCAGCAGCCAAGTCTTGCCTCAGATAAATGAAAAACTGTTTTTT	CASSQVLPQINEKLFF	TRBV4-3	TRBJ1-4	NA	many
TGTGCCTGGAGGGATGGGACATCGAACACCGGGGAGCTGTTTTTT	CAWRDGTSNTGELFF	TRBV30	TRBJ2-2	NA	many
TGTGCCAGCAGTTACTCCGGCAGGTCAGCCTCTGGGGCCAACGTCCTGACTTTC	CASSYSGRSASGANVLTF	TRBV6-2/TRBV6-3	TRBJ2-6	NA	NA
TGCAGTGCTAGAGATGGACAGAACTATGGCTACACCTTC	CSARDGQNYGYTF	TRBV20-1	TRBJ1-2	NA	many
TGCAGCGCAGGACAGGGGGCTACTGAGCAGTTCTTC	CSAGQGATEQFF	TRBV29-1	TRBJ2-1	TRBD1	many
TGTGCCAGCAGAAAAGAGACAGGAAGCTATGGCTACACCTTC	CASRKETGSYGYTF	TRBV12-3/TRBV12-4	TRBJ1-2	NA	many
TGTGCCAGCAGCCAGCCGGGACAGGGGAGCGGGGAGCTGTTTTTT	CASSQPGQGSGELFF	TRBV4-2	TRBJ2-2	TRBD1	few
TGCGCCAGCAGCTTGGCCGGTGGGGGATTCCTGAACACTGAAGCTTTCTTT	CASSLAGGGFLNTEAFF	TRBV5-1	TRBJ1-1	NA	few
TGTGCCAGCAGCCCTCAGGGGGAGACCCAGTACTTC	CASSPQGETQYF	TRBV3-1	TRBJ2-5	NA	few
TGCGCCAGCAGTGGACAGCTAAACGGGGATTCACCCCTCCACTTT	CASSGQLNGDSPLHF	TRBV10-1	TRBJ1-6	NA	many
TGCAGCGTTGAAGTATCGCAGGGAAACGAGCAGTACTTC	CSVEVSQGNEQYF	TRBV29-1	TRBJ2-7	NA	few
TGTGCCAGCAGCATGACAGCCTTAGGACGGGGCTACACCTTC	CASSMTALGRGYTF	TRBV7-8	TRBJ1-2	NA	medium-sized
TGCAGTGCTAGGGTTAGCGGGGGGCCAAATACGCAGTATTTT	CSARVSGGPNTQYF	TRBV20-1	TRBJ2-3	TRBD2	few
TGTGCCACCAGTGAGTCGGCCAGAACAGATACGCAGTATTTT	CATSESARTDTQYF	TRBV24-1	TRBJ2-3	NA	NA
TGTGCCAGTAGTATAGTGGCTAGCGGGGGAAATACGCAGTATTTT	CASSIVASGGNTQYF	TRBV19	TRBJ2-3	TRBD2	many
TGTGCCACCAGCAGAGATGTCGAGACCCAGTACTTC	CATSRDVETQYF	TRBV15	TRBJ2-5	NA	many
TGTGCCAGCAGCTTTCAGCGGGGCGGCACAGATACGCAGTATTTT	CASSFQRGGTDTQYF	TRBV7-2	TRBJ2-3	TRBD2	many
TGTGCCAGCAGGGAGAGACAGGCCGCAGGGATCGGGGAGCTGTTTTTT	CASRERQAAGIGELFF	TRBV2	TRBJ2-2	NA	many
TGTGCCAGCAGCCCCGGACTAGCAAACAATGAGCAGTTCTTC	CASSPGLANNEQFF	TRBV7-9	TRBJ2-1	TRBD2	few
TGTGCCAGCAGTGAAAGGGGGGCCTGGGAGACCCAGTACTTC	CASSERGAWETQYF	TRBV2	TRBJ2-5	NA	many
TGTGCCAGCAGCCCACCGATGAACACTGAAGCTTTCTTT	CASSPPMNTEAFF	TRBV9	TRBJ1-1	NA	NA
TGTGCCAGCCAAGACTACCTCGGGTACGAGCAGTACTTC	CASQDYLGYEQYF	TRBV6-1	TRBJ2-7	NA	many
TGTGCCAGCAGCTCCAACCCCAACGCCGGGGAGCTGTTTTTT	CASSSNPNAGELFF	TRBV7-6	TRBJ2-2	NA	many
TGTGCCAGCAGCTTAGGGCAAGAGACCGGGGAGCTGTTTTTT	CASSLGQETGELFF	TRBV7-3	TRBJ2-2	NA	large
TGCAGTGCCAACAACTACAATGAGCAGTTCTTC	CSANNYNEQFF	TRBV20-1	TRBJ2-1	NA	many
TGTGCCAGCAGCTTAGTTATGGTTTCCTACGAGCAGTACTTC	CASSLVMVSYEQYF	TRBV7-2	TRBJ2-7	NA	NA
TGTGCCAGCAGTTTATGGGGCAGCAATCAGCCCCAGCATTTT	CASSLWGSNQPQHF	TRBV27	TRBJ1-5	NA	NA
TGTGCCAGCAGCGTAGATTGGAGGGACTATTTGGCTTTCTTT	CASSVDWRDYLAFF	TRBV9	TRBJ1-1	NA	few
TGTGCCAGCCGCAGTTCGGCTAGCGGGGGAGAAGAGACCCAGTACTTC	CASRSSASGGEETQYF	TRBV7-8	TRBJ2-5	TRBD2	many
TGTGCCAGCAGCCCCGCGTTGGGGCCGAGTTCAGATACGCAGTATTTT	CASSPALGPSSDTQYF	TRBV4-2	TRBJ2-3	NA	NA
TGTGCCACCAGTGCTGGGGGGATGTACGGCTACACCTTC	CATSAGGMYGYTF	TRBV24-1	TRBJ1-2	NA	few
TGTGCCAGCCGGAAGGGAGACAGGGAAAACACCATATATTTT	CASRKGDRENTIYF	TRBV6-5	TRBJ1-3	TRBD1	few
TGTGCCAGCAGTTGGGCAGGCTTGCGTCAGCCCCAGCATTTT	CASSWAGLRQPQHF	TRBV27	TRBJ1-5	NA	many
TGTGCCAGCTCAGAGGCGACGACCTACGAGCAGTACTTC	CASSEATTYEQYF	TRBV18	TRBJ2-7	NA	many
TGTGCCAGCTCTAGGACAGGGGGGGATTCACCCCTCCACTTT	CASSRTGGDSPLHF	TRBV7-3	TRBJ1-6	TRBD1	many
TGTGCCAGCAGCCAGGGGGGGGGCGCCGGGAAAGCTTTCTTT	CASSQGGGAGKAFF	TRBV14	TRBJ1-1	NA	NA
TGTGCCAGCAGCTCTGACTACCCTATGGACAGGGCTGATGGCTACACCTTC	CASSSDYPMDRADGYTF	TRBV5-5	TRBJ1-2	TRBD1	many
TGTGCCAGCAGCCGGGACAGGGGACAGCCCCAGCATTTT	CASSRDRGQPQHF	TRBV3-1	TRBJ1-5	TRBD1	few
TGTGCCAGCAGTTACTCGAGGGAGCTGGGAACCCAGTACTTC	CASSYSRELGTQYF	TRBV6-6	TRBJ2-5	NA	few